What follows describes a single T cell receptor (beta chain). V was cut by 0 bases and J by 6 bases, with 23 bases left in between. The germline V gene encodes CDR1 LNHDA and CDR2 SQIVND (reference sequence). The CDR3 loop spans 19 amino acids. The data were produced by immunoSEQ multiplex PCR, yet TCRdb's version contains in-frame clones alone and is incomplete. The table records roughly 200,000 clones, about 88% of them present only once. The participants were between roughly 18 and 89 years old and came from fewer than 25 US areas. The sample comes from a study of blood T cell repertoires in COVID-19. Overall study context: Two negative PCRs, clearance, or symptom resolution were required of recovered Cohort 3 donors. COVID-19 samples from acute and convalescent phases originated in the United States, Italy and Spain.

The sequenced material came from PBMCs or T cells enriched from blood (not recorded which). The source is a woman aged 40 to 49 in a cohort exposed to, infected with or recovered from COVID-19 (not recorded which). The chain joins TRBV19 to TRBJ2-2, with D possibly TRBD1 on 6 matching bases. The CDR3 region has the DNA TGTGCCAGTAGTATAGACAGCTATTCCTCGAGGGGGAAAGCCGGGGAGCTGTTTTTT. Translated: CASSIDSYSSRGKAGELFF.